The next 30 T cell receptor beta chains were all read from a single sample in a study of molecular identifiers for immune sequencing clone quantification. TCRdb itself ran the PCR reads through MiXCR, one entry per CDR3 protein. The sample consists of approximately 590,000 distinct CDR3 sequences, 25% of them appearing once. Sequencing was done on a sample of naive CD8+ T cells from blood, with Jurkat cell RNA spiked in. The subset was: FACS-sorted CD8+CD4-CCR7+CD45RA+ naive T cells. Receptors originate from a human donor in good health. Some libraries in this study had Jurkat cell RNA spiked in.

There are many counts of this clonotype. CDR3 nucleotides: TGTGCCACCAGCATCGGGGACAGGAACAATGAGCAGTTCTTC. It yields the protein CATSIGDRNNEQFF. V usage is TRBV15 and J usage is TRBJ2-1; 8 nucleotides agree with TRBD1. Germline CDR1 LNHNV, CDR2 YYDKDF (reference sequence). This CDR3 region has 14 residues. V lost 4 bases to trimming and J lost 5 bases; unmatched junction nucleotides: 4. The full variable domain, with the rest looked up from reference TRBV15 and TRBJ2-1, is DAMVIQNPRYQVTQFGKPVTLSCSQTLNHNVMYWYQQKSSQAPKLLFHYYDKDFNNEADTPDNFQSRRPNTSFCFLDIRSPGLGDTAMYLCATSIGDRNNEQFFGPGTRLTVL.

This rearrangement joins TRBV19 to TRBJ2-7, with D unresolved. This CDR3 region has 13 residues. V lost 5 bases and J lost 3, with 11 bases in between. CDR1 and CDR2 from the germline V gene are LNHDA and SQIVND (reference sequence). The CDR3 protein is CASSPAPGYEQYF. The CDR3 bases are TGTGCCAGTAGTCCTGCCCCTGGCTACGAGCAGTACTTC.

This clonotype occurred many times. J is TRBJ2-7 and V is TRBV6-5; D uncertain. Germline CDR1 MNHEY, CDR2 SVGAGI. This CDR3 contains 11 residues. V lost 0 bases and J 7 bases, leaving 4 bases between the germline ends. CDR3 amino acids: CASSYSAEQYF. In nucleotides, the CDR3 is TGTGCCAGCAGTTACTCGGCGGAGCAGTACTTC.

This rearrangement joins TRBV5-6 to TRBJ1-2; possible D gene TRBD1, 6 bases. V lost 1 base to trimming and J lost 2 bases, with 9 bases between them. The CDR3 is 14 residues long. CDR1 and CDR2 from the germline V gene are SGHDT and YYEEEE. The CDR3 nucleotides are TGTGCCAGCAGCTTGAGGGACATGAACTATGGCTACACCTTC. It is translated as CASSLRDMNYGYTF.

This clonotype was seen repeatedly, ten times or more. V is TRBV6-5 and J is TRBJ2-7; D perhaps matches TRBD1 (5 bases). CDR3 length equals 15 residues. Deletions cut 8 bases from V and 2 bases from J, with 19 bases between. In germline, CDR1 is MNHEY, CDR2 SVGAGI. The CDR3 here is CASRSIPTDPYEQYF. The DNA for the CDR3 is TGTGCCAGCCGGTCAATACCGACAGACCCCTACGAGCAGTACTTC.

At least ten counts were recorded for this clonotype. The DNA for the CDR3 is TGCGCCAGCAGCCAAGAACAGGCCGAGGGGTACGAGCAGTACTTC. Its protein is CASSQEQAEGYEQYF. This chain joins TRBV4-1 and TRBJ2-7; perhaps D is TRBD1 or TRBD2 (5 bases each). Trimming took 0 bases from V and 4 from J, leaving 13 bases between them. Per the germline V gene, CDR1 is MGHRA and CDR2 is YSYEKL. This CDR3 comprises 15 residues.

The V and J genes are TRBV5-1 and TRBJ2-7; the D gene could be TRBD1 or TRBD2 (5 bases each). This CDR3 is 17 amino acids long. V shed 0 bases and J shed 0 bases, with 16 bases lying between them. Per the germline V gene, CDR1 is SGHRS and CDR2 is YFSETQ. CDR3 in DNA: TGCGCCAGCAGCTTGGCCCTACACGGGACCGGCTCCTACGAGCAGTACTTC. Amino acid sequence: CASSLALHGTGSYEQYF.

With regard to this clonotype: A much larger clone differs by one base, so this may be a read error. The chain is built from TRBV6-5 and TRBJ2-7; tentatively, D is TRBD2 (6 bases). Germline V gene data show CDR1 as MNHEY and CDR2 as SVGAGI. This CDR3 region has 14 residues. The CDR3 here is CASSYSRDSHEQYF. CDR3 coding DNA: TGTGCCAGCAGTTACTCCAGGGACTCCCACGAGCAGTACTTC.

The J gene is TRBJ2-7, the V gene TRBV7-6; 7 bases map to TRBD1. There are 14 residues in the CDR3. Germline lookup yields CDR1 SGHVS and CDR2 FNYEAQ. V lost 5 bases to trimming and J lost 6 bases; unmatched junction nucleotides: 10. The CDR3 region has the DNA TGTGCCAGCAGCCCAGAGACAGGGTCGAGCGAGCAGTACTTC. It specifies CASSPETGSSEQYF.

This clonotype showed up many times. The chain employs TRBV9 and TRBJ2-3; 7 nucleotides agree with TRBD2. The CDR3 has 16 amino acids. J gave up 0 bases and V 4 bases, and 8 bases lay outside the gene matches. Germline loops: CDR1 SGDLS, CDR2 YYNGEE. CDR3 loop: CASSPPLAGSTDTQYF. The CDR3 DNA reads as TGTGCCAGCAGCCCCCCTTTAGCGGGTAGCACAGATACGCAGTATTTT.

As concerns this clonotype: An end of the junction differs from the germline gene, which may be a read error. The rearrangement uses TRBV27 and TRBJ2-5, with 8 nucleotides matching TRBD1. The CDR3 spans 17 residues. In germline, CDR1 is MNHEY, CDR2 SMNVEV (reference sequence). Written as DNA, the CDR3 is TGTGTCAGCAGTTTTGGTCCCGGGACAGGTCTAGGGGAGACCCAGTACTTC. Protein product: CVSSFGPGTGLGETQYF.

There are many counts of this clonotype. The chain joins TRBV2 to TRBJ1-2; tentative D call: TRBD1 (6 bases). This CDR3 contains 15 residues. The V gene lost 9 bases and the J gene lost 0 bases, with 17 bases spanning the gap. From germline, CDR1 is SNHLY and CDR2 FYNNEI. The CDR3 region is CASQGQQRSNYGYTF. For the CDR3, the DNA is TGTGCCAGTCAAGGACAGCAAAGATCTAACTATGGCTACACCTTC.

This clonotype has a count of ten or more. The chain carries TRBV6-5 and TRBJ2-7; the D is unclear. The CDR3 loop spans 15 amino acids. Germline V gene data show CDR1 as MNHEY and CDR2 as SVGAGI. V gave up 2 bases and J gave up 0 bases, with 11 bases separating them. CDR3 sequence: CASSYGVLSSYEQYF. Written as DNA, the CDR3 is TGTGCCAGCAGTTACGGGGTTCTAAGCTCCTACGAGCAGTACTTC.

This clonotype was found a few times. The chain links TRBV30 to TRBJ1-1; D is ambiguous. V was pared by 1 base and J by 5 bases, with 11 bases between. CDR1 is GTSNPN, CDR2 SVGIG, per germline (reference sequence). This CDR3 is 13 amino acids long. Here the CDR3 reads CAWSEQWRTEAFF. The CDR3 DNA is TGTGCCTGGAGTGAACAGTGGAGGACTGAAGCTTTCTTT.

Of note for this clonotype: With a much larger clone just one base away, this may be a read error. The V and J genes are TRBV27 and TRBJ2-3; D is unresolved. The germline V gene has CDR1 MNHEY and CDR2 SMNVEV (reference sequence). The CDR3 runs 13 residues. CDR3 in DNA: TGTGCCAGCTGTTTATTTGCGGCAGATACGCAGTATTTT. This translates into CASCLFAADTQYF.

A few counts support this clonotype. The CDR3 spells CASSQVVAGGPPTDTQYF. The DNA for the CDR3 is TGTGCCAGCAGCCAAGTCGTAGCGGGAGGGCCTCCCACAGATACGCAGTATTTT. J is TRBJ2-3 and V is TRBV4-2; 11 bases map to TRBD2. The V gene's germline CDR1 is LGHNA and CDR2 YNFKEQ. CDR3 length: 18 residues. V lost 1 base, J lost 2 bases, and 8 bases stayed unmatched.

A remark on this clonotype: A much more abundant neighbour one base away suggests this may be a read error. The DNA for the CDR3 is TGTACCAGCAGCTTAGCGTTGGGTTACAATCAGCCCCAGCATTTT. Its translation is CTSSLALGYNQPQHF. The V call is TRBV7-2, the J call TRBJ1-5, with D unresolved. This CDR3 contains 15 residues. V lost 0 bases and J 3 bases, leaving 9 bases between the germline ends. Germline values: CDR1 SGHTA, CDR2 FQGNSA.

This clonotype appeared many times. The chain couples TRBV19 to TRBJ2-3; 7 bases are a match to TRBD1. The CDR3 totals 12 residues. J gave up 6 bases and V 4 bases, and 1 base lay outside the gene matches. From germline, CDR1 is LNHDA and CDR2 SQIVND (reference sequence). The CDR3 sequence is CASSTQGDTQYF. The CDR3 DNA reads TGTGCCAGTAGTACACAGGGGGATACGCAGTATTTT. The whole variable domain, remainder taken from reference TRBV19 and TRBJ2-3, is DGGITQSPKYLFRKEGQNVTLSCEQNLNHDAMYWYRQDPGQGLRLIYYSQIVNDFQKGDIAEGYSVSREKKESFPLTVTSAQKNPTAFYLCASSTQGDTQYFGPGTRLTVL.

This clonotype was picked up many times. V gene TRBV29-1 combines with J gene TRBJ2-3, with D unclear. Germline CDR1 and CDR2: SQVTM and ANQGSEA. The CDR3 sequence is 11 residues long. Trimming took off 4 bases at V and 3 bases at J, with 5 bases between the two ends. CDR3 residues: CSVVQTDTQYF. The CDR3, as DNA: TGCAGCGTTGTGCAGACAGATACGCAGTATTTT.

There are a few counts of this clonotype. The chain is built from TRBV4-1 and TRBJ2-2; D is unresolved. From germline, CDR1 is MGHRA and CDR2 YSYEKL. The CDR3 sequence is 13 residues long. Trimming pared 0 bases from V and 5 bases from J, leaving 4 bases between. CDR3 protein: CASSQDGTGELFF. In nucleotides, the CDR3 is TGCGCCAGCAGCCAAGATGGGACCGGGGAGCTGTTTTTT.

Concerning this clonotype: Compared with germline, one end of the junction differs, possibly owing to a read error. This chain uses TRBV29-1 with TRBJ2-1; weak D call: TRBD2 (5 bases). The CDR3 covers 14 residues. Germline-derived CDR1 and CDR2 are SQVTM and ANQGSEA. The CDR3 DNA reads as TGCAGCGTTGGTACAGCCAGACTAAACAATGAGCAGATCTTC. Translated: CSVGTARLNNEQIF.

The V call is TRBV15, the J call TRBJ2-3; tentatively, D is TRBD2 (6 bases). CDR3 length equals 19 residues. The V end lost 1 base, the J end lost 0 bases, and 20 bases lay between the germline ends. The germline CDR1 and CDR2 sequences are LNHNV and YYDKDF (reference sequence). CDR3 residues: CATSRGPTRRVSSTDTQYF. The CDR3 bases are TGTGCCACCAGCAGAGGACCTACTAGGAGGGTTTCTAGCACAGATACGCAGTATTTT.

This clonotype was found a few times. The chain links TRBV12-3 or TRBV12-4 to TRBJ2-3, with D possibly being TRBD2 (7 bases). This CDR3 comprises 17 residues. With 1 base removed from V and 4 bases from J, the gap between germline ends came to 18 bases. CDR3: CASSLGRGGIRADTQYF. The CDR3 DNA reads as TGTGCCAGCAGTTTAGGGAGGGGGGGGATAAGGGCAGATACGCAGTATTTT.

This clonotype was seen repeatedly, ten times or more. The chain couples TRBV30 to TRBJ2-7, with 11 nucleotides matching TRBD1. Looked up from germline, CDR1 is GTSNPN and CDR2 is SVGIG (reference sequence). The CDR3 is 14 residues long. The J segment lost 7 bases and the V segment lost 3 bases, leaving 8 bases of the junction unmatched. As DNA, the CDR3 is TGTGCCTGGAGCTCGCAGGACAGGGGGCATGAGCAGTACTTC. This translates into CAWSSQDRGHEQYF.

This clonotype was recorded at least ten times. The chain carries TRBV2 and TRBJ2-7; D is undetermined. The V and J ends lost 4 bases and 5 bases respectively, with 3 bases between them. The CDR3 covers 10 residues. Germline V lookup: CDR1 SNHLY, CDR2 FYNNEI. The CDR3 spells CASSANEQYF. The CDR3 DNA is TGTGCCAGCAGTGCGAACGAGCAGTACTTC.

This clonotype occurred a few times. The chain joins TRBV5-6 to TRBJ1-5, with a weak D call TRBD1 (6 bases). V dropped 3 bases and J dropped 4 bases, with 11 bases sitting between them. The CDR3 covers 14 residues. Germline V gene sequence: CDR1 SGHDT, CDR2 YYEEEE. The CDR3 bases are TGTGCCAGCAGCTACAGGGAGGGGAATCAGCCCCAGCATTTT. This encodes CASSYREGNQPQHF. Supplemented by reference TRBV5-6 and TRBJ1-5, the full variable domain reads DAGVTQSPTHLIKTRGQQVTLRCSPKSGHDTVSWYQQALGQGPQFIFQYYEEEERQRGNFPDRFSGHQFPNYSSELNVNALLLGDSALYLCASSYREGNQPQHFGDGTRLSIL.

The table lists this clonotype with a few counts. The junction does not match germline at one end; this may be a read error. The chain has TRBV19 and TRBJ2-3; a weak D match, TRBD1 (6 bases). Per germline, CDR1 LNHDA and CDR2 SQIVND (reference sequence). The CDR3 totals 13 residues. As DNA, the CDR3 is TGTGCCACCTGGGGCAGGGCGACAGGTACGCAGTATTTT. Its protein is CATWGRATGTQYF.

The chain uses TRBV27 and TRBJ2-7, with D unresolved. Per the germline V gene, CDR1 is MNHEY and CDR2 is SMNVEV (reference sequence). There are 14 residues in the CDR3. The V end lost 7 bases, the J end lost 0 bases, and 13 bases lay between the germline ends. The CDR3 DNA follows: TGTGCCAGCACCTCGGGCCTCCACTCCTACGAGCAGTACTTC. Protein sequence: CASTSGLHSYEQYF.

The J gene is TRBJ1-4, the V gene TRBV27; weak D call: TRBD1 (6 bases). The CDR3 length is 14 residues. The V gene lost 6 bases and the J gene lost 3 bases, with 11 bases spanning the gap. The germline V gene encodes CDR1 MNHEY and CDR2 SMNVEV (reference sequence). CDR3 sequence: CASSPGVANEKLFF. The CDR3 DNA reads TGTGCCAGCAGCCCAGGGGTGGCTAATGAAAAACTGTTTTTT. Looking up the rest from reference TRBV27 and TRBJ1-4 gives the full variable domain: EAQVTQNPRYLITVTGKKLTVTCSQNMNHEYMSWYRQDPGLGLRQIYYSMNVEVTDKGDVPEGYKVSRKEKRNFPLILESPSPNQTSLYFCASSPGVANEKLFFGSGTQLSVL.

Points on this clonotype: This is likely a read error, given that the CDR3 carries no conserved phenylalanine or tryptophan at its end. This rearrangement joins TRBV11-2 to TRBJ1-1; D is possibly TRBD1 (5 bases). In germline, CDR1 is SGHAT, CDR2 FQNNGV. The CDR3 has 11 amino acids. The CDR3 is CANSFGTKAFS. The CDR3 region has the DNA TGTGCCAACAGCTTCGGGACTAAAGCTTTCTCT.